The present T cell receptor (beta chain) was sequenced within a study of low-dose radiotherapy and immunotherapy resistance in tumors. Time point: before trial treatment. This clonotype was observed many times. Gene-specific TRAV and TRBV primers were used for first-strand cDNA, covering alpha and beta chains. A roughly 19-cycle PCR with a constant-region primer and V-primer adapter amplified TCRs. MiXCR, run by TCRdb on the reads, gives a single entry per CDR3 protein. The sample yields 75,000 to 95,000 distinct CDR3 sequences, approximately 17% seen once. This CDR3 has 18 amino acids. This TCR derives from a male donor with prostate cancer. This chain links TRBV21-1 with TRBJ1-6. TRBV21-1 is deemed a pseudogene. Sequenced here: PBMCs, sampled before treatment. CDR3 amino acids: CASSNRRRDRSYNSPLHF. The CDR3 nucleotides are TGTGCCAGCAGCAACCGTCGTCGAGACCGCTCCTATAATTCACCCCTCCACTTT.